This TCR beta chain derives from a study of blood T cell repertoires in COVID-19. About the study: Italy, Spain and the United States were the sources of the convalescent and acute COVID-19 samples. Sources were T cells, B-cell-depleted T cells, or PBMCs; the material itself was cDNA or gDNA.

In the original analysis: Quantification of nucleated cells was approximated via reference gene primer amplification. Clones were read by immunoSEQ multiplex PCR, and TCRdb kept only the in-frame ones, dropping some. Clonal size and the V and J genes are those of that table, whereas D and trimming came from the DNA. The sample shows 250,000 or so clones, 84% of them seen only once. This clone appeared a single time. The CDR3 extends over 14 amino acids. CDR1 and CDR2 (germline): SGHAT, FQNNGV. The J segment lost 6 bases and the V segment lost 2 bases, leaving 7 bases of the junction unmatched. The sample comprised peripheral blood. The chain has TRBV11-2 and TRBJ2-7, with 7 positions matching TRBD2. The sequence was obtained from a woman in her thirties or forties who had recovered from COVID-19. The CDR3 is CASSLSPGRGEQYF. CDR3 nucleotides: TGTGCCAGCAGCTTATCCCCGGGGAGGGGCGAGCAGTACTTC.